These 15 T cell receptor beta chains came from one sample sequenced in a study of blood T cell repertoires in COVID-19. Libraries were prepared by immunoSEQ multiplex PCR; TCRdb keeps only in-frame clonotypes and omits some of them. The repertoire includes fewer than 300,000 clones, over 75% of them detected once, and just under 0.8% sits in the top ten. Sequences were obtained from peripheral blood. These receptors were collected from a woman between 25 and 40 years old with acute or convalescent COVID-19.

The chain recombines TRBV19 with TRBJ1-5; D uncertain. In germline, CDR1 is LNHDA, CDR2 SQIVND (reference sequence). Trimming pared 7 bases from V and 0 bases from J, leaving 16 bases between. The length of the CDR3 is 16 residues. CDR3 region: CASKSAGIYSNQPQHF. In DNA, the CDR3 is TGTGCCAGTAAGTCGGCGGGGATTTATAGCAATCAGCCCCAGCATTTT.

The chain is built from TRBV9 and TRBJ1-1; 7 positions agree with TRBD1. The CDR3 contains 15 residues. The ends lost 4 bases at V and 4 bases at J; junction bases unmatched: 10. In germline, CDR1 is SGDLS, CDR2 YYNGEE. This chain's CDR3 is CASSRGDSFVTEAFF. CDR3 nucleotide sequence: TGTGCCAGCAGCAGAGGGGACAGCTTCGTCACTGAAGCTTTCTTT.

The chain employs TRBV2 and TRBJ2-1, with 9 bases identical to TRBD2. The J segment lost 4 bases and the V segment lost 2 bases, leaving 18 bases of the junction unmatched. Looked up from germline, CDR1 is SNHLY and CDR2 is FYNNEI. CDR3 length: 20 residues. For the CDR3, the DNA is TGTGCCAGCAGTGAATTGGGCGGATGGGCTAGCGGGACTAATTACAATGAGCAGTTCTTC. This translates into CASSELGGWASGTNYNEQFF.

This chain links TRBV3-1 (or the pseudogene TRBV3-2) with TRBJ1-5; TRBD1 matches 10 bases. CDR1 and CDR2 from the germline V gene are LGHDT and YNNKEL (reference sequence). This CDR3 is built from 14 residues. V shed 4 bases, J shed 7 bases, and the junction held 4 bases outside the gene matches. The CDR3 region is CASSPGTGAQPQHF. CDR3 nucleotides: TGTGCCAGCAGCCCCGGGACAGGGGCCCAGCCCCAGCATTTT.

The chain has TRBV18 and TRBJ2-7; unclear D gene. V lost 2 bases and J lost 6, with 8 bases in between. The CDR3 extends over 12 amino acids. CDR1 and CDR2 (germline): KGHSH, LQKENI. CDR3 DNA sequence: TGTGCCAGCTCACCAACTGAAAGCGAGCAGTACTTC. Its translation is CASSPTESEQYF.

The chain links TRBV12-5 to TRBJ2-7; D uncertain. CDR1 LGHNT and CDR2 FRNRAP come from the germline V gene. V lost 1 base to trimming and J lost 3 bases, with 4 bases between them. The CDR3 loop spans 12 amino acids. CDR3 amino acids: CASGLGYYEQYF. The DNA of the CDR3 is TGTGCTAGTGGTTTGGGTTACTACGAGCAGTACTTC.

This clone occurred once. J is TRBJ2-2 and V is TRBV2; D uncertain. The ends were cut back, 4 bases at V and 0 bases at J, with 6 bases in the middle. CDR3 size: 14 residues. Per germline, CDR1 SNHLY and CDR2 FYNNEI. The CDR3 nucleotides are TGTGCCAGCAGTGCGAGTACGAACACCGGGGAGCTGTTTTTT. Amino acids: CASSASTNTGELFF.

In its sample, this clone was seen once. V gene TRBV9 combines with J gene TRBJ2-7; TRBD1 is a possible D gene (5 bases). In germline, CDR1 is SGDLS, CDR2 YYNGEE. The CDR3 runs to 14 residues. The V end lost 4 bases, the J end lost 2 bases, and 13 bases lay between the germline ends. The CDR3, as DNA: TGTGCCAGCAGCCCCACAGGCAGCACCTACGAGCAGTACTTC. This encodes CASSPTGSTYEQYF.

The chain has TRBV12-5 and TRBJ1-4, with TRBD1 identical over 10 bases. The CDR3 sequence is 19 residues long. Germline V gene lookup returns CDR1 LGHNT and CDR2 FRNRAP. V trimming: 0 bases; J trimming: 2 bases; junction bases outside the gene matches: 9. CDR3 sequence reads: CASGLVLRDRGLTNEKLFF. For the CDR3, the DNA is TGTGCTAGTGGTTTGGTACTTAGGGACAGGGGCTTGACTAATGAAAAACTGTTTTTT.

The chain carries TRBV19 and TRBJ2-3; D is possibly TRBD2 (6 bases). Looked up from germline, CDR1 is LNHDA and CDR2 is SQIVND (reference sequence). This CDR3 region has 13 residues. Trimming took off 10 bases at V and 5 bases at J, with 16 bases between the two ends. The CDR3 protein is CATGREVVDTQYF. The CDR3 coding sequence is TGTGCCACCGGGCGGGAAGTTGTAGATACGCAGTATTTT.

The gene calls are TRBV7-2 and TRBJ2-1, with unresolved D. The ends were cut back, 0 bases at V and 7 bases at J, with 16 bases in the middle. This CDR3 has 16 residues. CDR1 is SGHTA and CDR2 is FQGNSA in the germline V gene. Written as DNA, the CDR3 is TGTGCCAGCAGCTTAGCCGCCAGACCCCTAGGAAATGAGCAGTTCTTC. This codes for CASSLAARPLGNEQFF.

V usage is TRBV5-8 and J usage is TRBJ2-1; maybe TRBD1 (5 bases). This CDR3 is built from 15 residues. V was trimmed by 4 bases and J by 0 bases, leaving 11 bases between them. CDR1 is SGHTS and CDR2 is YDEGEE in the germline V gene. CDR3 loop: CASSLTGISYNEQFF. The CDR3, as DNA: TGTGCCAGCAGCCTCACAGGTATCTCCTACAATGAGCAGTTCTTC.

Points on this clone: The junction shows a germline mismatch at one end, possibly a read error. The genes are TRBV2 and TRBJ2-7; a weak D match, TRBD2 (5 bases). Germline V gene lookup returns CDR1 SNHLY and CDR2 FYNNEI. The CDR3 length is 10 residues. The CDR3: CASRGRRPDF. CDR3 DNA: TGTGCCAGCAGGGGGAGAAGACCGGACTTC. The full variable domain, its missing parts supplied by reference TRBV2 and TRBJ2-7, is EPEVTQTPSHQVTQMGQEVILRCVPISNHLYFYWYRQILGQKVEFLVSFYNNEISEKSEIFDDQFSVERPDGSNFTLKIRSTKLEDSAMYFCASRGRRPDFGPGTRLTVT.

This clone was seen only a few times. The chain employs TRBV5-1 and TRBJ2-7; D call uncertain. Deletions cut 5 bases from V and 0 bases from J, with 12 bases between. The CDR3 is 14 amino acids. Per germline, CDR1 SGHRS and CDR2 YFSETQ. CDR3: CASSLWRTSYEQYF. DNA for the CDR3: TGCGCCAGCAGTCTCTGGAGAACCTCCTACGAGCAGTACTTC.

This clone was found once. This chain uses TRBV13 with TRBJ1-1, with D tentatively TRBD1 (6 bases). The CDR3 length is 14 residues. Germline V gene sequence: CDR1 PRHDT, CDR2 FYEKMQ (reference sequence). Trimming cost V 5 bases and J 6 bases, with 16 bases left between them. The CDR3 loop is CASSEDTGIPEAFF. The CDR3 DNA is TGTGCCAGCAGCGAAGACACAGGGATCCCTGAAGCTTTCTTT.